Each of the 20 T cell receptor beta chains below was sequenced from the same sample in a study of blood T cell repertoires in COVID-19. Some clones are missing from TCRdb's copy, which holds only in-frame ones; the method was immunoSEQ multiplex PCR. The table records 65,000 or so clones, about nine tenths of them present only once. The sample comprised peripheral blood. The source of these receptors is a man aged 60 to 69 with acute or convalescent COVID-19.

The J gene is TRBJ1-1, the V gene TRBV5-6, with 9 nucleotides matching TRBD1. Germline V gene sequence: CDR1 SGHDT, CDR2 YYEEEE. This CDR3 has 15 residues. V was pared by 0 bases and J by 10 bases, with 10 bases of the junction left unmatched. The CDR3 DNA reads as TGTGCCAGCAGCTTGGGTGATGGGACAGGGACAGCAGCTTTCTTT. Its protein is CASSLGDGTGTAAFF.

The V gene is TRBV24-1, the J gene TRBJ1-5; TRBD1 might be the D (6 bases). Germline assignment: CDR1 KGHDR and CDR2 SFDVKD. V dropped 4 bases and J dropped 4 bases, with 13 bases sitting between them. The CDR3 length is 15 residues. CDR3 bases: TGTGCCACCAGTGACCGGCGGACAGAGAATCAGCCCCAGCATTTT. This gives the protein CATSDRRTENQPQHF.

This chain uses TRBV11-2 with TRBJ2-2, with 12 bases fitting TRBD1. This CDR3 contains 16 residues. Trimming took 5 bases from V and 7 from J; bases not matched to a gene: 8. Germline V gene lookup returns CDR1 SGHAT and CDR2 FQNNGV. The CDR3 DNA sequence: TGTGCCAGCAGCCCAGGGACAGGGGGCTCGGGCGGGGAGCTGTTTTTT. This codes for CASSPGTGGSGGELFF.

The V call is TRBV5-1, the J call TRBJ2-2; possible D gene TRBD1, 5 bases. The CDR3 totals 13 residues. The V gene lost 4 bases and the J gene lost 4 bases, with 8 bases spanning the gap. The germline gives CDR1 SGHRS, CDR2 YFSETQ. CDR3 sequence: CASSPTVTGELFF. In DNA form, the CDR3 reads TGCGCCAGCAGCCCGACAGTCACCGGGGAGCTGTTTTTT. Together with reference TRBV5-1 and TRBJ2-2, the CDR3 gives the full variable domain: KAGVTQTPRYLIKTRGQQVTLSCSPISGHRSVSWYQQTPGQGLQFLFEYFSETQRNKGNFPGRFSGRQFSNSRSEMNVSTLELGDSALYLCASSPTVTGELFFGEGSRLTVL.

This clone was seen a few times. This chain uses TRBV2 with TRBJ1-2; 7 bases are shared with TRBD1. There are 13 residues in the CDR3. Germline CDR1 reads SNHLY; CDR2 reads FYNNEI. V was clipped by 4 bases and J by 4 bases; unmatched bases: 3. CDR3 in amino acids: CASSAGTAYGYTF. The CDR3 bases are TGTGCCAGCAGTGCCGGGACAGCCTATGGCTACACCTTC.

The chain has TRBV24-1 and TRBJ1-2, with 10 bases matching TRBD1. The V segment lost 9 bases and the J segment 0 bases; nucleotides outside the gene matches: 3. Per the germline V gene, CDR1 is KGHDR and CDR2 is SFDVKD. CDR3 size: 14 residues. The CDR3 region has the DNA TGTGCCACCTCGGACAGGGGGACTAACTATGGCTACACCTTC. It is translated as CATSDRGTNYGYTF.

DNA of the CDR3: TGTGCCAGTAGCGAGGTTCCTGGAAACACCATATATTTT. Encoded protein: CASSEVPGNTIYF. This sequence joins TRBV19 and TRBJ1-3; D is ambiguous. In germline, CDR1 is LNHDA, CDR2 SQIVND (reference sequence). The CDR3 loop spans 13 amino acids. V lost 6 bases, J lost 2 bases, and 8 bases lay in between. The full variable domain, with the rest looked up from reference TRBV19 and TRBJ1-3, is DGGITQSPKYLFRKEGQNVTLSCEQNLNHDAMYWYRQDPGQGLRLIYYSQIVNDFQKGDIAEGYSVSREKKESFPLTVTSAQKNPTAFYLCASSEVPGNTIYFGEGSWLTVV.

The chain links TRBV2 to TRBJ1-1; no firm D call. The germline V gene has CDR1 SNHLY and CDR2 FYNNEI. The CDR3 covers 14 residues. The V end lost 0 bases, the J end lost 0 bases, and 5 bases lay between the germline ends. CDR3 nucleotide sequence: TGTGCCAGCAGTGAAGCCACGGTGAACACTGAAGCTTTCTTT. Translated, it gives CASSEATVNTEAFF.

The chain uses TRBV3-1 (or the pseudogene TRBV3-2) and TRBJ2-1; 10 bases are a match to TRBD2. The V and J ends lost 3 bases and 6 bases, in that order; junction bases with no gene match: 8. This CDR3 has 16 residues. From germline, CDR1 is LGHDT and CDR2 YNNKEL (reference sequence). The CDR3 loop reads CASSHLAGGVFNEQFF. The CDR3 nucleotides are TGTGCCAGCAGCCATTTAGCGGGGGGTGTGTTCAATGAGCAGTTCTTC.

The chain employs TRBV7-3 and TRBJ2-3; 7 positions agree with TRBD2. V shed 7 bases and J 1 base; nucleotides not matched to a gene: 5. The germline V gene encodes CDR1 SGHTA and CDR2 FQGTGA. The CDR3 is 14 residues long. CDR3 protein: CASNLGGGTDTQYF. CDR3 nucleotide sequence: TGTGCCAGCAACTTGGGGGGGGGCACAGATACGCAGTATTTT.

J is TRBJ2-5 and V is TRBV29-1; no clear D. The V end was cut by 4 bases, the J end by 4 bases, with 7 bases between. This CDR3 has 11 residues. Germline loops: CDR1 SQVTM, CDR2 ANQGSEA. The DNA for the CDR3 is TGCAGCGTTGGCAGTGGAGAGACCCAGTACTTC. Translating gives CSVGSGETQYF. Looking up the rest from reference TRBV29-1 and TRBJ2-5 gives the full variable domain: SAVISQKPSRDICQRGTSLTIQCQVDSQVTMMFWYRQQPGQSLTLIATANQGSEATYESGFVIDKFPISRPNLTFSTLTVSNMSPEDSSIYLCSVGSGETQYFGPGTRLLVL.

The chain is built from TRBV19 and TRBJ1-2, with TRBD1 identical over 8 bases. V trimming: 7 bases; J trimming: 7 bases; junction bases outside the gene matches: 11. The CDR3 is made up of 14 amino acids. The germline CDR1 and CDR2 sequences are LNHDA and SQIVND (reference sequence). For the CDR3, the DNA is TGTGCCAGTACCATGGACAGGGAGAAGAGTGGCTACACCTTC. Amino acids: CASTMDREKSGYTF. Combining the CDR3 with reference TRBV19 and TRBJ1-2 gives the whole variable domain DGGITQSPKYLFRKEGQNVTLSCEQNLNHDAMYWYRQDPGQGLRLIYYSQIVNDFQKGDIAEGYSVSREKKESFPLTVTSAQKNPTAFYLCASTMDREKSGYTFGSGTRLTVV.

This chain joins TRBV4-1 and TRBJ2-1, with 13 nucleotides matching TRBD2. CDR1 is MGHRA and CDR2 is YSYEKL in the germline V gene. V was clipped by 4 bases and J by 8 bases; unmatched bases: 11. This CDR3 has 17 amino acids. CDR3 sequence (DNA): TGCGCCAGCAGCCCCCAATGGCGGACTAGCGGGGGTTATGAGCAGTTCTTC. It specifies CASSPQWRTSGGYEQFF.

The rearrangement links TRBV29-1 to TRBJ1-5; TRBD1 aligns across 8 bases. The germline gives CDR1 SQVTM, CDR2 ANQGSEA. V gave up 6 bases and J gave up 4 bases; unmatched junction bases: 5. The CDR3 covers 13 residues. CDR3 protein: CSVRTGFNQPQHF. The CDR3 bases are TGCAGCGTACGGACAGGGTTTAATCAGCCCCAGCATTTT.

The chain employs TRBV3-1 (or the pseudogene TRBV3-2) and TRBJ1-2, with TRBD1 as a possible D gene (6 bases). The CDR3 runs to 16 residues. Per germline, CDR1 LGHDT and CDR2 YNNKEL (reference sequence). V dropped 0 bases and J dropped 4 bases, with 15 bases sitting between them. CDR3 sequence: CASSQEGGQFLYGYTF. The CDR3 DNA reads TGTGCCAGCAGCCAAGAGGGTGGACAGTTCCTCTATGGCTACACCTTC.

V gene TRBV7-2 combines with J gene TRBJ2-7; D ambiguous. From germline, CDR1 is SGHTA and CDR2 FQGNSA. The V end lost 1 base, the J end lost 0 bases, and 7 bases lay between the germline ends. This CDR3 comprises 14 residues. The CDR3 DNA is TGTGCCAGCAGCTTAGGGCACAGCTCCTACGAGCAGTACTTC. Encoded protein: CASSLGHSSYEQYF. Full variable domain (rest looked up from reference TRBV7-2 and TRBJ2-7): GAGVSQSPSNKVTEKGKDVELRCDPISGHTALYWYRQSLGQGLEFLIYFQGNSAPDKSGLPSDRFSAERTGGSVSTLTIQRTQQEDSAVYLCASSLGHSSYEQYFGPGTRLTVT.

This chain connects TRBV6-6 to TRBJ1-1, with no clear D. Trimming pared 2 bases from V and 6 bases from J, leaving 7 bases between. This CDR3 is built from 12 residues. The germline V gene encodes CDR1 MNHNY and CDR2 SVGAGI (reference sequence). CDR3: CASSYRTPEAFF. In DNA, the CDR3 is TGTGCCAGCAGTTACAGGACTCCTGAAGCTTTCTTT.

This rearrangement joins TRBV5-4 to TRBJ2-5, with D tentatively TRBD1 (6 bases). The CDR3 is 14 amino acids. Germline CDR1 and CDR2: SGHNT and YYREEE (reference sequence). V lost 0 bases and J 5 bases, leaving 11 bases between the germline ends. The chain's CDR3 is CASSLVGAGETQYF. The CDR3 DNA reads as TGTGCCAGCAGCTTGGTGGGGGCAGGGGAGACCCAGTACTTC.

This chain connects TRBV3-1 (or the pseudogene TRBV3-2) to TRBJ2-1, with 11 bases that match TRBD2. Trimming took 4 bases from V and 6 from J; bases not matched to a gene: 5. Germline values: CDR1 LGHDT, CDR2 YNNKEL (reference sequence). This CDR3 spans 15 amino acids. The CDR3 DNA reads TGTGCCAGCAGCCTGACCCTAGCGGGGGGCAATGAGCAGTTCTTC. As protein: CASSLTLAGGNEQFF.

The genes are TRBV5-8 and TRBJ1-3; 7 positions match TRBD1. V was clipped by 1 base and J by 2 bases; unmatched bases: 3. Germline lookup yields CDR1 SGHTS and CDR2 YDEGEE. CDR3 length equals 15 residues. The CDR3 region is CASSLRGTAGNTIYF. The CDR3 DNA follows: TGTGCCAGCAGCTTGCGCGGGACAGCTGGAAACACCATATATTTT.